A selection of T cell receptor beta chains follows, all from one sample in a study of cytomegalovirus exposure and HLA in healthy donors. Sequencing was performed with immunoSEQ multiplex PCR; in TCRdb, only in-frame clones are kept and a portion is missing. The sample shows under 150,000 clones, about 85% of them seen only once. The sample taken for sequencing was PBMCs. These receptors all come from a boy between 10 and 17 years old in good health and CMV-seronegative. Each CDR3 is given with its conserved first and last residue. D genes are given only for firm matches. Expanded clones get a size class; other rows say once, few or many, or leave the size out.

v_call,clone_size,j_call,d_call,cdr3_aa,cdr3_nt
TRBV7-2,NA,TRBJ1-1,NA,CASSTRVTEAFF,TGTGCCAGCAGCACCAGGGTCACTGAAGCTTTCTTT
TRBV5-4,NA,TRBJ2-3,TRBD2,CASSPGGVLADTQYF,TGTGCCAGCAGCCCCGGGGGGGTACTTGCAGATACGCAGTATTTT
TRBV5-4,NA,TRBJ2-7,TRBD1,CASSRDRASHEQYF,TGTGCCAGCAGCCGGGACAGGGCCTCCCACGAGCAGTACTTC
TRBV5-6,few,TRBJ2-5,NA,CASSSGGSETQYF,TGTGCCAGCAGTTCGGGTGGTTCCGAGACCCAGTACTTC
TRBV7-2,NA,TRBJ1-3,NA,CASSLAVVQASGNTIYF,TGTGCCAGCAGCTTAGCGGTGGTACAGGCCTCTGGAAACACCATATATTTT
TRBV27,NA,TRBJ2-2,NA,CASSSRGTGELFF,TGTGCCAGCAGCTCCAGGGGCACCGGGGAGCTGTTTTTT
TRBV27,NA,TRBJ1-2,NA,CASSLDSYGYTF,TGTGCCAGCAGCCTCGACAGCTATGGCTACACCTTC
TRBV25-1,NA,TRBJ2-7,NA,CASSSPGGPYEQYF,TGTGCCAGCAGTTCCCCAGGGGGGCCCTACGAGCAGTACTTC
TRBV27,NA,TRBJ2-2,TRBD1,CASSFEGTGVTGELFF,TGTGCCAGCAGTTTCGAGGGGACAGGAGTCACCGGGGAGCTGTTTTTT
TRBV7-8,once,TRBJ1-1,NA,CASSQTQVDTEAFF,TGTGCCAGCAGCCAAACACAGGTTGACACTGAAGCTTTCTTT
TRBV19,NA,TRBJ2-5,TRBD1,CASRRDRGRETQYF,TGTGCCAGTCGCCGGGACAGGGGGCGAGAGACCCAGTACTTC
TRBV19,NA,TRBJ2-7,NA,CASWDSQGPYEQYF,TGTGCCAGCTGGGACTCTCAAGGACCCTACGAGCAGTACTTC
TRBV15,once,TRBJ2-7,TRBD1,CATSIVPGGYEQYF,TGTGCCACCAGCATCGTTCCAGGGGGCTACGAGCAGTACTTC
TRBV4-1,NA,TRBJ2-5,TRBD2,CASSQERASGGETQYF,TGCGCCAGCAGCCAAGAAAGGGCCAGCGGGGGTGAGACCCAGTACTTC
TRBV28,NA,TRBJ2-7,TRBD2,CASSLTSGAGWF,TGTGCCAGCAGCCTAACTAGCGGCGCAGGTTGGTTC
TRBV5-6,NA,TRBJ1-1,TRBD1,CASSPDRADTEAFF,TGTGCCAGCAGTCCCGACAGGGCGGACACTGAAGCTTTCTTT
TRBV19,once,TRBJ2-7,NA,CASSTLYEQYF,TGTGCCAGTAGTACCCTCTACGAGCAGTACTTC
TRBV6-5,NA,TRBJ2-7,TRBD2,CASSPGTSGYEQYF,TGTGCCAGCAGTCCCGGGACTAGCGGATACGAGCAGTACTTC
TRBV7-9,NA,TRBJ2-7,NA,CASSLVEGPYEQYF,TGTGCCAGCAGCTTGGTGGAGGGACCCTACGAGCAGTACTTC
TRBV7-8,NA,TRBJ2-2,TRBD2,CASRGRGTTNTGELFF,TGTGCCAGCAGGGGGAGGGGTACTACGAACACCGGGGAGCTGTTTTTT
TRBV4-2,few,TRBJ1-1,NA,CASSQERVAFF,TGTGCCAGCAGCCAAGAGAGGGTAGCTTTCTTT
TRBV19,NA,TRBJ1-5,TRBD1,CASMAQGAVQPQHF,TGTGCCAGTATGGCGCAGGGGGCGGTTCAGCCCCAGCATTTT
TRBV12-5,NA,TRBJ1-1,NA,CASGPKSGRNTEAFF,TGTGCTAGTGGTCCCAAGTCAGGGCGCAACACTGAAGCTTTCTTT
TRBV5-1,NA,TRBJ2-2,NA,CASSIPVTGELFF,TGCGCCAGCAGTATCCCGGTCACCGGGGAGCTGTTTTTT
TRBV4-1,NA,TRBJ2-7,TRBD2,CASSPYLAGNEQYF,TGCGCCAGCAGCCCATATCTAGCGGGAAACGAGCAGTACTTC
TRBV19,few,TRBJ1-1,NA,CASSRTFRGAFF,TGTGCCAGTAGTAGGACATTCCGAGGAGCTTTCTTT
TRBV27,NA,TRBJ2-7,NA,CASSLLGGEQYF,TGTGCCAGCAGTTTATTGGGAGGCGAGCAGTACTTC
TRBV7-9,NA,TRBJ2-1,TRBD1,CASSSDREYNEQFF,TGTGCCAGCAGCTCCGACAGGGAGTACAATGAGCAGTTCTTC
TRBV4-3,NA,TRBJ2-5,TRBD2,CASSPGLLQETQYF,TGCGCCAGCAGCCCGGGACTATTACAAGAGACCCAGTACTTC
TRBV5-6,NA,TRBJ1-2,TRBD1,CASSSWTGEYGYTF,TGTGCCAGCAGCTCCTGGACAGGCGAGTATGGCTACACCTTC
TRBV4-1,NA,TRBJ2-3,TRBD2,CASSQSIAGPSTDTQYF,TGCGCCAGCAGCCAGAGTATAGCGGGGCCGAGCACAGATACGCAGTATTTT
TRBV7-2,NA,TRBJ1-2,TRBD1,CASSLVGQNNYGYTF,TGTGCCAGCAGCTTAGTGGGACAGAATAACTATGGCTACACCTTC
TRBV11-2,NA,TRBJ2-7,TRBD2,CASSSTSGGNEQYF,TGTGCCAGCAGCTCGACTAGCGGGGGCAACGAGCAGTACTTC
TRBV10-3,NA,TRBJ1-2,TRBD1,CAISATGTGGASDYGYTF,TGTGCCATCAGCGCGACCGGGACAGGGGGCGCCTCTGACTATGGCTACACCTTC
TRBV19,few,TRBJ1-1,NA,CASSMIGATEAFF,TGTGCCAGTAGTATGATAGGGGCCACTGAAGCTTTCTTT
TRBV27,NA,TRBJ1-2,TRBD1,CASSLTGGYGYTF,TGTGCCAGCAGTTTAACAGGGGGCTATGGCTACACCTTC
TRBV7-2,NA,TRBJ1-5,NA,CASSLKGRQPQHF,TGTGCCAGCAGCTTAAAAGGGAGACAGCCCCAGCATTTT
TRBV7-8,NA,TRBJ1-5,NA,CASSPQGIYSNQPQHF,TGTGCCAGCAGCCCCCAGGGGATATATAGCAATCAGCCCCAGCATTTT
TRBV5-1,NA,TRBJ2-2,TRBD1,CASSRPGTGLNTGELFF,TGCGCCAGCAGCCGACCCGGGACAGGGCTCAACACCGGGGAGCTGTTTTTT